The clone carrying this T cell receptor beta chain was detected only a few times. Its specificity is unknown. This entry comes from a study of response to subunit inactivated influenza vaccine. General observations from the study: After each seasonal influenza vaccination, few new T cells are recruited, the authors suggested.

TCRdb itself ran the RT-PCR reads through MiXCR, one entry per CDR3 protein. The repertoire has 650,000 to 800,000 distinct CDR3 sequences, approximately 15% of them found once; the top ten carry approximately 7%. The germline gives CDR1 SQVTM, CDR2 ANQGSEA. After removal of 7 bases from V and 9 bases from J, the junction contained 11 bases not matched to a gene. The CDR3 has 13 residues. The sequence came from a man aged 45 to 65 who received an inactivated influenza vaccine. The V gene is TRBV29-1, the J gene TRBJ2-7; TRBD2 matches 11 bases. Sequenced material: PBMCs from blood, taken approximately 15 days before vaccination. CDR3 sequence: CSAAELAGEGQYF. CDR3 nucleotides: TGCAGCGCCGCAGAACTAGCGGGAGAGGGGCAGTACTTC.